Following are 30 T cell receptor beta chains from one sample sequenced in a study of blood T cell repertoires in COVID-19. The repertoire was sequenced with immunoSEQ multiplex PCR; TCRdb's copy has only in-frame clones and lacks some. The sample holds roughly 280,000 clones, about 85% seen once. The sample taken for sequencing was peripheral blood. The receptors originated from a woman aged 45-65 years who had recovered from COVID-19.

Written as DNA, the CDR3 is TGTGCCAGCTCACCCTCGACTACTCCCTCATACAATGAGCAGTTCTTC. Its protein product is CASSPSTTPSYNEQFF. This chain connects TRBV18 to TRBJ2-1; D perhaps matches TRBD2 (5 bases). The CDR3 is made up of 16 amino acids. Trimming took off 3 bases at V and 4 bases at J, with 16 bases between the two ends. Germline V gives CDR1 KGHSH, CDR2 LQKENI.

This chain uses TRBV5-4 with TRBJ1-2; tentative D call: TRBD1 (6 bases). The germline V gene encodes CDR1 SGHNT and CDR2 YYREEE (reference sequence). The CDR3 totals 15 residues. Trimming pared 1 base from V and 8 bases from J, leaving 18 bases between. The CDR3 sequence is CASSLNERYRAGYTF. CDR3 bases: TGTGCCAGCAGCTTGAATGAACGATACAGGGCCGGCTACACCTTC.

This clone was counted a few times. This chain links TRBV9 with TRBJ1-6; TRBD1 might be the D (5 bases). CDR3 length: 15 residues. Trimming stripped 5 bases from V and 5 bases from J, with 14 bases between. CDR1 is SGDLS and CDR2 is YYNGEE in the germline V gene. CDR3 sequence: CASSKGGADNSPLHF. The CDR3 nucleotides are TGTGCCAGCAGTAAGGGTGGGGCGGATAATTCACCCCTCCACTTT. Full variable domain (missing parts from reference TRBV9 and TRBJ1-6): DSGVTQTPKHLITATGQRVTLRCSPRSGDLSVYWYQQSLDQGLQFLIQYYNGEERAKGNILERFSAQQFPDLHSELNLSSLELGDSALYFCASSKGGADNSPLHFGNGTRLTVT.

In its sample, this clone was seen once. The genes are TRBV2 and TRBJ1-6, with 12 positions matching TRBD1. The CDR3 contains 17 residues. CDR1 is SNHLY, CDR2 FYNNEI, per germline. Trimming cost V 1 base and J 9 bases; bases outside gene matches: 7. CDR3 sequence: CASSEVGQGAKVSPLHF. The DNA of the CDR3 is TGTGCCAGCAGTGAAGTGGGACAGGGGGCTAAGGTTTCACCCCTCCACTTT.

The chain links TRBV6-2 or TRBV6-3 to TRBJ2-2; no clear D. From germline, CDR1 is MNHEY and CDR2 SVGEGT. V was trimmed by 1 base and J by 6 bases, leaving 12 bases between them. The CDR3 consists of 15 residues. CDR3 sequence: CASSYYLREAGELFF. The CDR3 DNA reads TGTGCCAGCAGTTACTATCTTCGAGAGGCCGGGGAGCTGTTTTTT.

This chain connects TRBV7-3 to TRBJ2-2; D is undetermined. Germline V gene lookup returns CDR1 SGHTA and CDR2 FQGTGA. This CDR3 region has 16 residues. Between the trimmed V and J ends, which lost 2 bases and 1 base, there was a span of 11 bases. The CDR3 sequence: CASSLATTQNTGELFF. CDR3 sequence (DNA): TGTGCCAGCAGCTTAGCGACAACTCAGAACACCGGGGAGCTGTTTTTT.

This clone has a single count. The J gene is TRBJ2-7, the V gene TRBV5-5, with D perhaps TRBD1 (7 bases). This CDR3 region has 15 residues. Germline V gene lookup returns CDR1 SGHKS and CDR2 YYEKEE (reference sequence). Trimming pared 6 bases from V and 1 base from J, leaving 17 bases between. DNA of the CDR3: TGTGCCAGCACCCCGAGGAGGGGGCAGTCCTACGAGCAGTACTTC. This gives the protein CASTPRRGQSYEQYF.

This chain joins TRBV27 and TRBJ2-7; a weak D match, TRBD2 (5 bases). CDR1 and CDR2 from the germline V gene are MNHEY and SMNVEV (reference sequence). V lost 8 bases to trimming and J lost 3 bases, with 14 bases between them. The CDR3 sequence is 13 residues long. The DNA of the CDR3 is TGTGCCAGCGCCTGGCAAGGGAGCTACGAGCAGTACTTC. Translating gives CASAWQGSYEQYF.

This clone was picked up a small number of times. This chain connects TRBV7-3 to TRBJ1-1, with 9 bases that match TRBD1. The CDR3 extends over 13 amino acids. V shed 5 bases and J 4 bases; nucleotides not matched to a gene: 2. Germline V gives CDR1 SGHTA, CDR2 FQGTGA. Here the CDR3 reads CASSPTGGTEAFF. CDR3 sequence (DNA): TGTGCCAGCAGCCCGACAGGGGGCACTGAAGCTTTCTTT.

The chain couples TRBV4-2 to TRBJ1-2; D possibly corresponds to TRBD1 (5 bases). Trimming left V 7 bases short and J 4 bases short, with 19 bases between. Germline V gives CDR1 LGHNA, CDR2 YNFKEQ. CDR3 length: 15 amino acids. The CDR3 DNA reads TGTGCCAGCATCCCAACGTGGGGCGCTACCTATGGCTACACCTTC. Residues: CASIPTWGATYGYTF.

V usage is TRBV7-9 and J usage is TRBJ1-1; tentative D call: TRBD1 (5 bases). Germline V gives CDR1 SEHNR, CDR2 FQNEAQ (reference sequence). The length of the CDR3 is 14 residues. V was clipped by 1 base and J by 3 bases, with 9 bases between them. The CDR3 loop is CASSLVGGDTEAFF. CDR3 in DNA: TGTGCCAGCAGCTTAGTCGGGGGGGACACTGAAGCTTTCTTT.

The CDR3 DNA sequence: TGTGCCAGCAGTTACTCCGCGGGGGCAGGGGAGCAGTACTTC. It specifies CASSYSAGAGEQYF. This chain links TRBV6-2 or TRBV6-3 with TRBJ2-7, with a weak D call TRBD2 (7 bases). Germline CDR1 is MNHEY and CDR2 is SVGEGT. Trimming removed 0 bases from V and 7 bases from J, with 13 bases in between. The CDR3 runs to 14 residues.

J is TRBJ2-1 and V is TRBV4-3; 7 nucleotides agree with TRBD2. The V gene end was trimmed by 0 bases and the J gene end by 6 bases; junction bases not matched to a gene: 5. Germline lookup yields CDR1 LGHNA and CDR2 YSLEER. CDR3 size: 15 residues. This chain's CDR3 is CASSQEGGLSNEQFF. The CDR3 coding sequence is TGCGCCAGCAGCCAAGAGGGAGGGTTGAGCAATGAGCAGTTCTTC.

The CDR3 is CASTYELGANVEETQYF. The CDR3 DNA reads as TGTGCCAGCACCTACGAGTTGGGGGCCAATGTGGAAGAGACCCAGTACTTC. The chain combines TRBV7-9 with TRBJ2-5, with a possible D match to TRBD1 (6 bases). Germline loops: CDR1 SEHNR, CDR2 FQNEAQ (reference sequence). This CDR3 has 17 amino acids. Trimming left V 7 bases short and J 3 bases short, with 24 bases between.

V is TRBV14 and J is TRBJ1-1; 8 bases are shared with TRBD1. The CDR3 contains 16 residues. J gave up 1 base and V 0 bases, and 4 bases lay outside the gene matches. Germline lookup yields CDR1 SGHDN and CDR2 FVKESK. CDR3 sequence: CASSQERTGRNTEAFF. In nucleotides, the CDR3 is TGTGCCAGCAGCCAAGAGAGGACAGGGCGGAACACTGAAGCTTTCTTT.

The CDR3 nucleotides are TGTGCCATCGACAGGGGAACTTCTGGAAACACCATATATTTT. Protein sequence: CAIDRGTSGNTIYF. The rearrangement links TRBV7-9 to TRBJ1-3; 8 positions match TRBD1. Germline values: CDR1 SEHNR, CDR2 FQNEAQ (reference sequence). The CDR3 has 14 residues. J was trimmed by 1 base and V by 10 bases; bases with no gene match: 6.

V and J are TRBV2 and TRBJ1-6, with D possibly being TRBD1 (5 bases). The CDR3 consists of 13 residues. In germline, CDR1 is SNHLY, CDR2 FYNNEI. V gave up 4 bases and J gave up 11 bases, with 12 bases separating them. The DNA of the CDR3 is TGTGCCAGCAGTGCGACGCTAGGGGCACCCCTCCACTTT. Translating gives CASSATLGAPLHF.

The chain recombines TRBV2 with TRBJ1-1; D gene uncertain. V lost 6 bases, J lost 10 bases, and 15 bases lay in between. CDR3 length: 12 amino acids. Germline V gene data show CDR1 as SNHLY and CDR2 as FYNNEI. In DNA form, the CDR3 reads TGTGCCAGCAGGGGGAGTATCTTTACAGCTTTCTTT. Residues: CASRGSIFTAFF.

Concerning this clone: Other DNA sequences of this sample code for an identical CDR3. The gene calls are TRBV27 and TRBJ2-7; possibly TRBD1 for D (6 bases). With 4 bases removed from V and 0 bases from J, the gap between germline ends came to 10 bases. Germline-derived CDR1 and CDR2 are MNHEY and SMNVEV (reference sequence). The CDR3 loop spans 14 amino acids. CDR3 DNA sequence: TGTGCCAGCAGTTCTACAGGGTCCTCCTACGAGCAGTACTTC. Protein sequence: CASSSTGSSYEQYF.

The chain couples TRBV5-6 to TRBJ2-5, with TRBD1 matching 8 bases. This CDR3 region has 15 residues. CDR1 and CDR2 from the germline V gene are SGHDT and YYEEEE. Trimming removed 4 bases from V and 0 bases from J; junction bases left unmatched: 5. The CDR3 coding sequence is TGTGCCAGCAGCGCAGTACAGGGGGACCAAGAGACCCAGTACTTC. Its protein is CASSAVQGDQETQYF.

This clone occurred a few times. This chain connects TRBV19 to TRBJ1-5; TRBD1 agrees at 8 bases. Germline loops: CDR1 LNHDA, CDR2 SQIVND (reference sequence). The trim removed 8 bases at V and 1 base at J, leaving 10 bases unmatched. The CDR3 length is 16 residues. In DNA form, the CDR3 reads TGTGCCAGTCAGAGACCAGGGGGCGTCAGCAATCAGCCCCAGCATTTT. This encodes CASQRPGGVSNQPQHF.

The V call is TRBV7-2, the J call TRBJ2-7; D perhaps matches TRBD1 (6 bases). This CDR3 comprises 14 residues. The V gene's germline CDR1 is SGHTA and CDR2 FQGNSA. Trimming cost V 3 bases and J 2 bases, with 11 bases left between them. The CDR3: CASSLTGTPYEQYF. In DNA form, the CDR3 reads TGTGCCAGCAGCTTGACAGGTACCCCCTACGAGCAGTACTTC.

A note on this clone: The sample carries other DNA sequences with the same CDR3. The genes are TRBV9 and TRBJ1-2, with TRBD1 identical over 11 bases. The germline V gene has CDR1 SGDLS and CDR2 YYNGEE. CDR3 length: 15 residues. Unmatched junction bases numbered 4, after V lost 0 bases and J lost 6 bases. The CDR3 region is CASSVEDRGLHGYTF. As DNA, the CDR3 is TGTGCCAGCAGCGTAGAGGACAGGGGGCTGCATGGCTACACCTTC.

The DNA of the CDR3 is TGTGCCAGCAGCTTATCGCACACAAAGAACACTGAAGCTTTCTTT. As protein: CASSLSHTKNTEAFF. The chain is built from TRBV7-6 and TRBJ1-1; D ambiguous. Germline CDR1 and CDR2: SGHVS and FNYEAQ. V was trimmed by 2 bases and J by 1 base, leaving 11 bases between them. This CDR3 has 15 residues.

The V gene is TRBV19, the J gene TRBJ1-1; the D gene is possibly TRBD1 (5 bases). V lost 11 bases, J lost 1 base, and 20 bases lay in between. Germline V gene sequence: CDR1 LNHDA, CDR2 SQIVND (reference sequence). The CDR3 spans 15 residues. The CDR3 region has the DNA TGTGCCTCTCAGGTAAAAAGGGGAGGGAACACTGAAGCTTTCTTT. Translating it yields CASQVKRGGNTEAFF.

The chain has TRBV4-2 and TRBJ1-2; 7 bases fit TRBD1. Looked up from germline, CDR1 is LGHNA and CDR2 is YNFKEQ. This CDR3 is built from 14 residues. J gave up 7 bases and V 0 bases, and 5 bases lay outside the gene matches. In nucleotides, the CDR3 is TGTGCCAGCAGCCAAGAACAGGGGCTGGCTGGCTACACCTTC. Its translation is CASSQEQGLAGYTF.

J is TRBJ2-4 and V is TRBV18; D is possibly TRBD1 (6 bases). The CDR3 is 16 residues long. The germline gives CDR1 KGHSH, CDR2 LQKENI. V lost 2 bases and J lost 3, with 14 bases in between. The CDR3 loop is CASSPKARGLKNIQYF. In DNA, the CDR3 is TGTGCCAGCTCACCAAAAGCCAGGGGCCTCAAAAACATTCAGTACTTC.

The chain carries TRBV5-6 and TRBJ1-1, with a weak D call TRBD1 (5 bases). In germline, CDR1 is SGHDT, CDR2 YYEEEE. There are 14 residues in the CDR3. Trimming cost V 6 bases and J 5 bases, with 17 bases left between them. The CDR3 sequence is CASKYRNEATEAFF. As DNA, the CDR3 is TGTGCCAGCAAATACAGGAATGAGGCGACTGAAGCTTTCTTT.

V is TRBV12-3 or TRBV12-4 and J is TRBJ2-7, with D possibly TRBD2 on 6 matching bases. This CDR3 spans 11 amino acids. Trimming removed 6 bases at V and 7 bases at J, with 10 bases between. In DNA form, the CDR3 reads TGTGCCAGCAGCCTAGCGCAGGAGCAGTACTTC. Protein: CASSLAQEQYF.

The chain joins TRBV29-1 to TRBJ2-7; 9 nucleotides line up with TRBD1. The CDR3 is made up of 14 amino acids. The germline gives CDR1 SQVTM, CDR2 ANQGSEA. Trimming cost V 6 bases and J 3 bases; bases outside gene matches: 9. The DNA for the CDR3 is TGCAGCGTGGAGGGACAGGGAAAAAACTACGAGCAGTACTTC. Translated: CSVEGQGKNYEQYF.